Following are 12 T cell receptor beta chains from one sample sequenced in a study of CD8 T cells in ankylosing spondylitis. TCRdb fed the 5' RACE reads into MiXCR, producing one record per CDR3 protein. Here the sample spans tens of thousands of distinct CDR3 sequences, about 15% being singletons. Sequencing input: blood. The receptors shown here come from a male donor with ankylosing spondylitis or in good health (not recorded which).

The rearrangement uses TRBV28 and TRBJ1-1, with a weak D call TRBD1 (6 bases). Germline lookup yields CDR1 MDHEN and CDR2 SYDVKM. Trimming shortened V by 8 bases and J by 4 bases, and 14 bases separated the two germline ends. The CDR3 totals 13 residues. The CDR3 here is CASLGQGITEAFF. CDR3 sequence (DNA): TGTGCCAGCTTGGGGCAGGGGATCACTGAAGCTTTCTTT.

The chain carries TRBV29-1 and TRBJ2-3; D is uncertain. CDR3 size: 11 residues. Germline CDR1 reads SQVTM; CDR2 reads ANQGSEA. Deletions cut 3 bases from V and 5 bases from J, with 6 bases between. Here the CDR3 reads CSVDSVDTQYF. In DNA form, the CDR3 reads TGCAGCGTTGATTCTGTAGATACGCAGTATTTT.

The rearrangement links TRBV10-3 to TRBJ2-2, with 7 bases matching TRBD2. V lost 6 bases, J lost 0 bases, and 4 bases stayed unmatched. Germline V gene sequence: CDR1 ENHRY, CDR2 SYGVKD. The CDR3 length is 15 residues. The CDR3 nucleotides are TGTGCCATCAGCGGGACTACCCCGAACACCGGGGAGCTGTTTTTT. Its translation is CAISGTTPNTGELFF.

This rearrangement joins TRBV9 to TRBJ1-1; TRBD1 matches at 8 bases. V dropped 4 bases and J dropped 4; count of bases not matched to a gene: 6. Germline loops: CDR1 SGDLS, CDR2 YYNGEE. The CDR3 covers 14 residues. The CDR3 loop reads CASSPGQGSTEAFF. The CDR3 nucleotides read TGTGCCAGCAGCCCCGGACAGGGAAGCACTGAAGCTTTCTTT. Complete variable domain (other parts from reference TRBV9 and TRBJ1-1): DSGVTQTPKHLITATGQRVTLRCSPRSGDLSVYWYQQSLDQGLQFLIQYYNGEERAKGNILERFSAQQFPDLHSELNLSSLELGDSALYFCASSPGQGSTEAFFGQGTRLTVV.

The rearrangement joins TRBV2 to TRBJ2-7; D is possibly TRBD1 or TRBD2 (5 bases each). The CDR3 is 15 residues long. V dropped 8 bases and J dropped 0 bases, with 17 bases sitting between them. CDR1 and CDR2 from the germline V gene are SNHLY and FYNNEI. The CDR3 sequence is CASVYGTPSSYEQYV. In nucleotides, the CDR3 is TGTGCCAGCGTTTACGGGACCCCGAGCTCCTACGAGCAGTACGTC.

This clonotype has a handful of counts. V gene TRBV5-1 combines with J gene TRBJ2-2; D is uncertain. Trimming removed 4 bases at V and 4 bases at J, with 8 bases between. The CDR3 spans 13 residues. CDR1 SGHRS and CDR2 YFSETQ come from the germline V gene. The CDR3 nucleotides are TGCGCCAGCAGCGTGTCCGGCACCGGGGAGCTGTTTTTT. Encoded protein: CASSVSGTGELFF.

This clonotype has just a few counts. The V call is TRBV7-3, the J call TRBJ2-2; the match to TRBD1 covers 11 bases. In germline, CDR1 is SGHTA, CDR2 FQGTGA. Losses at the gene ends were 6 bases for V and 5 bases for J; bases not matched to a gene: 5. This CDR3 is built from 15 residues. CDR3 sequence reads: CASSLGQGGTGELFF. DNA for the CDR3: TGTGCCAGCAGTCTGGGACAGGGGGGAACCGGGGAGCTGTTTTTT.

This chain links TRBV21-1 with TRBJ2-1; the listed D gene, TRBD1, was not tested against the DNA. TRBV21-1 is a pseudogene locus. The CDR3 has 15 residues. CDR3 coding DNA: TGTGCCAGCAGCCGAGCGGGGGGGTGCTACAATGAGCAGTTCTTC. It codes for CASSRAGGCYNEQFF.

This clonotype was counted a few times. The chain combines TRBV6-2 or TRBV6-3 with TRBJ1-5; D call uncertain. The CDR3 has 14 residues. The V gene lost 6 bases and the J gene lost 2 bases, with 11 bases spanning the gap. The germline gives CDR1 MNHEY, CDR2 SVGEGT. CDR3 residues: CASRRAGRNQPQHF. The CDR3 region has the DNA TGTGCCAGCAGGAGGGCTGGGCGCAATCAGCCCCAGCATTTT.

This clonotype has a handful of counts. CDR3 nucleotides: TGTGCCAGCAGCACTTCCCGGGACCGGAACACTGAAGCTTTCTTT. Encoded protein: CASSTSRDRNTEAFF. The chain joins TRBV5-6 to TRBJ1-1, with D perhaps TRBD1 (5 bases). The germline V gene has CDR1 SGHDT and CDR2 YYEEEE. The CDR3 is made up of 15 amino acids. Between the trimmed V and J ends, which lost 4 bases and 1 base, there was a span of 14 bases.

The chain combines TRBV6-5 with TRBJ2-1; no clear D. CDR3 length equals 16 residues. The germline V and J ends were trimmed by 2 bases and 0 bases, with 11 bases remaining between them. Germline values: CDR1 MNHEY, CDR2 SVGAGI. The CDR3 DNA follows: TGTGCCAGCAGTTACAATATCGCCAGCTCCTACAATGAGCAGTTCTTC. Translation gives CASSYNIASSYNEQFF.

Only a few counts were recorded for this clonotype. The chain couples TRBV7-2 to TRBJ2-2; 7 bases map to TRBD1. The trim removed 3 bases at V and 4 bases at J, leaving 2 bases unmatched. CDR1 is SGHTA, CDR2 FQGNSA, per germline. This CDR3 has 14 residues. The CDR3 DNA reads TGTGCCAGCAGCTTCCCAGGGGGCACCGGGGAGCTGTTTTTT. It is translated as CASSFPGGTGELFF. Based on the CDR3 plus reference TRBV7-2 and TRBJ2-2, the full variable domain is GAGVSQSPSNKVTEKGKDVELRCDPISGHTALYWYRQSLGQGLEFLIYFQGNSAPDKSGLPSDRFSAERTGGSVSTLTIQRTQQEDSAVYLCASSFPGGTGELFFGEGSRLTVL.